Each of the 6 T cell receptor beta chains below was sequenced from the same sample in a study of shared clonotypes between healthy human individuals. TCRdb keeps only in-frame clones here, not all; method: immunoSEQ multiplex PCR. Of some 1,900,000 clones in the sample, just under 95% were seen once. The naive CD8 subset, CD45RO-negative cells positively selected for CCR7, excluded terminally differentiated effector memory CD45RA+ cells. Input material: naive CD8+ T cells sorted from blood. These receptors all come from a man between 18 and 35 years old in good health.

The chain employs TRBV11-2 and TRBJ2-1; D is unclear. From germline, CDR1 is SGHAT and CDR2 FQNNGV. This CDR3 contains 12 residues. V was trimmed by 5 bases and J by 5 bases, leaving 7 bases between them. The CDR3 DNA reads TGTGCCAGCAGCGAGTCGAACAATGAGCAGTTCTTC. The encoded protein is CASSESNNEQFF.

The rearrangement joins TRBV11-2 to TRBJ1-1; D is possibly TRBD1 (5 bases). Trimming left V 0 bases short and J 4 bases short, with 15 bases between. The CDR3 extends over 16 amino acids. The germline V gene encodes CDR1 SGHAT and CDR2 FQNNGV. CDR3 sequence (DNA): TGTGCCAGCAGCTTAGAGGGGGATCTGAGGGGCACTGAAGCTTTCTTT. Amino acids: CASSLEGDLRGTEAFF.

This chain's CDR3 is CASSQGASGPSGANVLTF. The CDR3 DNA sequence: TGCGCCAGCAGCCAAGGCGCTAGCGGACCCTCTGGGGCCAACGTCCTGACTTTC. The chain joins TRBV4-3 to TRBJ2-6; 7 bases line up with TRBD2. CDR1 and CDR2 (germline): LGHNA, YSLEER. The CDR3 runs to 18 residues. V dropped 1 base and J dropped 0; count of bases not matched to a gene: 6.

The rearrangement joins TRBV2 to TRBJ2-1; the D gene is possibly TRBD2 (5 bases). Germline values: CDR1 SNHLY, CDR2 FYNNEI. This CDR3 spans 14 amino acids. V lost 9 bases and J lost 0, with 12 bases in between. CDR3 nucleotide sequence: TGTGCCAGGGCGACTGGGAGCTCCTACAATGAGCAGTTCTTC. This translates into CARATGSSYNEQFF.

The CDR3 region has the DNA TGTGCCAGCAGCGAAGGACTAGCGGGAAACTACGAGCAGTACTTC. It is translated as CASSEGLAGNYEQYF. J is TRBJ2-7 and V is TRBV5-8; 12 positions agree with TRBD2. The CDR3 spans 15 residues. The V gene's germline CDR1 is SGHTS and CDR2 YDEGEE. The V gene end was trimmed by 4 bases and the J gene end by 3 bases; junction bases not matched to a gene: 5.

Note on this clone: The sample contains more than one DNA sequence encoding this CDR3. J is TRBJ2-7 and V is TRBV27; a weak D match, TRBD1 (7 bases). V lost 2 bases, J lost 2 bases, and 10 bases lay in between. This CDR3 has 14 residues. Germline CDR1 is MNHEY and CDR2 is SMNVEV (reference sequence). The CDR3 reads CASSLGGGAYEQYF. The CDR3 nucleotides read TGTGCCAGCAGTTTAGGAGGGGGCGCCTACGAGCAGTACTTC.